These 20 T cell receptor beta chains were sequenced from one sample in a study of T-cell reconstitution after alpha-beta-depleted transplantation in children. Preparation of the TCRbeta library was carried out with unique molecular identifiers. TCRdb called the PCR reads again in MiXCR, with one record for every CDR3 protein. Of some 15,000 distinct CDR3 sequences in the sample, approximately 4.9% are singletons; the top ten hold approximately 6.9%. The sample in question was PBMCs, obtained before TCRalphabeta/CD19-depleted stem cell transplant. These receptors came from a boy between 10 and 17 years old with acute lymphoblastic leukemia, due to receive a stem cell transplant.

This clonotype appeared many times. CDR3: CASSLGRGITNEKLFF. CDR3 bases: TGTGCCAGCAGCTTGGGCAGGGGAATAACTAATGAAAAACTGTTTTTT. The chain uses TRBV5-5 and TRBJ1-4; TRBD1 might be the D (6 bases). Per germline, CDR1 SGHKS and CDR2 YYEKEE (reference sequence). CDR3 size: 16 residues. V was shortened by 0 bases and J by 1 base, with 10 bases between the two germline ends.

This clonotype was detected ten times or more. The chain uses TRBV5-1 and TRBJ2-3; D is uncertain. V was clipped by 4 bases and J by 1 base, with 10 bases between them. Germline loops: CDR1 SGHRS, CDR2 YFSETQ. This CDR3 has 14 residues. CDR3 region: CASSRQAGTDTQYF. In nucleotides, the CDR3 is TGCGCCAGCAGCCGACAAGCAGGCACAGATACGCAGTATTTT. Together with reference TRBV5-1 and TRBJ2-3, the CDR3 gives the full variable domain: KAGVTQTPRYLIKTRGQQVTLSCSPISGHRSVSWYQQTPGQGLQFLFEYFSETQRNKGNFPGRFSGRQFSNSRSEMNVSTLELGDSALYLCASSRQAGTDTQYFGPGTRLTVL.

This clonotype was seen repeatedly, ten times or more. This chain uses TRBV6-5 with TRBJ2-6; perhaps TRBD2 as D (6 bases). V was clipped by 0 bases and J by 1 base, with 16 bases between them. CDR3 length equals 19 residues. Germline values: CDR1 MNHEY, CDR2 SVGAGI. The CDR3 spells CASSYSTMGLSSGANVLTF. For the CDR3, the DNA is TGTGCCAGCAGTTACTCGACTATGGGACTCTCTTCTGGGGCCAACGTCCTGACTTTC.

The chain is built from TRBV30 and TRBJ1-1; possibly TRBD1 for D (5 bases). The CDR3 is 16 amino acids. Per germline, CDR1 GTSNPN and CDR2 SVGIG (reference sequence). The V and J ends lost 7 bases and 1 base respectively, with 22 bases between them. The CDR3 is CASHPVGALQNTEAFF. The CDR3 DNA reads TGTGCCTCCCACCCGGTCGGGGCCCTTCAGAACACTGAAGCTTTCTTT.

By sample share, this clonotype is medium-sized. The gene calls are TRBV27 and TRBJ2-1; D is uncertain. Germline lookup yields CDR1 MNHEY and CDR2 SMNVEV (reference sequence). The CDR3 extends over 11 amino acids. With 3 bases removed from V and 6 bases from J, the gap between germline ends came to 3 bases. CDR3 nucleotides: TGTGCCAGCAGTTTGGGCAATGAGCAGTTCTTC. It codes for CASSLGNEQFF.

This clonotype was found many times. V and J are TRBV7-9 and TRBJ1-2, with D hard to call. V dropped 2 bases and J dropped 1 base, with 11 bases sitting between them. The CDR3 is 15 residues long. Germline V gene data show CDR1 as SEHNR and CDR2 as FQNEAQ (reference sequence). In nucleotides, the CDR3 is TGTGCCAGCAGCTTACCGCTGGAGTTTAACTATGGCTACACCTTC. Its translation: CASSLPLEFNYGYTF.

This clonotype is classed as medium-sized. The chain has TRBV9 and TRBJ2-3; tentatively, D is TRBD2 (7 bases). The CDR3 covers 14 residues. Trimming left V 2 bases short and J 6 bases short, with 13 bases between. CDR1 is SGDLS, CDR2 YYNGEE, per germline. The CDR3 is CASSVLGGLDTQYF. Here the CDR3 DNA reads TGTGCCAGCAGCGTGTTGGGGGGGCTGGATACGCAGTATTTT. The full variable domain, in which reference TRBV9 and TRBJ2-3 provide the parts outside the CDR3, is DSGVTQTPKHLITATGQRVTLRCSPRSGDLSVYWYQQSLDQGLQFLIQYYNGEERAKGNILERFSAQQFPDLHSELNLSSLELGDSALYFCASSVLGGLDTQYFGPGTRLTVL.

Ten or more counts support this clonotype. The chain has TRBV4-2 and TRBJ1-4; D remains ambiguous. The CDR3 has 16 amino acids. Trimming shortened V by 4 bases and J by 4 bases, and 16 bases separated the two germline ends. Germline values: CDR1 LGHNA, CDR2 YNFKEQ. In nucleotides, the CDR3 is TGTGCCAGCAGCCGCGGACCGCTTAGAGTTAATGAAAAACTGTTTTTT. Its translation is CASSRGPLRVNEKLFF.

This clonotype was observed at least ten times. The chain is built from TRBV10-1 and TRBJ2-1; 7 bases line up with TRBD2. The CDR3 has 17 amino acids. After removal of 3 bases from V and 2 bases from J, the junction contained 10 bases not matched to a gene. Looked up from germline, CDR1 is WNHNN and CDR2 is SYGVQD (reference sequence). The CDR3 loop reads CASSDLVLAAPYNEQFF. DNA for the CDR3: TGCGCCAGCAGTGATCTCGTCCTAGCGGCCCCCTACAATGAGCAGTTCTTC.

Ten or more counts support this clonotype. The CDR3 protein is CASSGTVVSYEQYF. The CDR3 nucleotides are TGTGCCAGCAGCGGGACAGTGGTCTCCTACGAGCAGTACTTC. The rearrangement uses TRBV6-5 and TRBJ2-7; 7 bases line up with TRBD1. The ends lost 6 bases at V and 0 bases at J; junction bases unmatched: 5. The CDR3 contains 14 residues. CDR1 and CDR2 from the germline V gene are MNHEY and SVGAGI.

This clonotype was recorded many times. J is TRBJ1-5 and V is TRBV7-6; D not resolved. The CDR3 loop spans 13 amino acids. Trimming shortened V by 0 bases and J by 4 bases, and 4 bases separated the two germline ends. Germline lookup yields CDR1 SGHVS and CDR2 FNYEAQ. CDR3 region: CASSLAPNQPQHF. The CDR3 DNA reads TGTGCCAGCAGCTTAGCTCCGAATCAGCCCCAGCATTTT.

This clonotype was recorded at least ten times. The chain employs TRBV3-1 and TRBJ2-1, with TRBD2 matching over 7 bases. There are 17 residues in the CDR3. J was trimmed by 4 bases and V by 4 bases; bases with no gene match: 13. Germline assignment: CDR1 LGHDT and CDR2 YNNKEL (reference sequence). In DNA form, the CDR3 reads TGTGCCAGCAGCCCCTTTACGCTAGCGGAAATTTACAATGAGCAGTTCTTC. It encodes CASSPFTLAEIYNEQFF.

This clonotype has a count of ten or more. This rearrangement joins TRBV14 to TRBJ2-7; 9 nucleotides match TRBD2. CDR1 is SGHDN, CDR2 FVKESK, per germline. This CDR3 is 16 amino acids long. V trimming: 1 base; J trimming: 5 bases; junction bases outside the gene matches: 9. The CDR3 DNA reads TGTGCCAGCAGCCAAGCCCCCCTAGCGGGGAGTCACGAGCAGTACTTC. It translates to CASSQAPLAGSHEQYF. Full variable domain (rest looked up from reference TRBV14 and TRBJ2-7): EAGVTQFPSHSVIEKGQTVTLRCDPISGHDNLYWYRRVMGKEIKFLLHFVKESKQDESGMPNNRFLAERTGGTYSTLKVQPAELEDSGVYFCASSQAPLAGSHEQYFGPGTRLTVT.

The V gene is TRBV20-1, the J gene TRBJ2-7, with 7 bases lining up with TRBD1. This CDR3 is built from 20 residues. Germline CDR1 DFQATT, CDR2 SNEGSKA (reference sequence). CDR3 amino acids: CSAWGPTPGQPSISSYEQYF. Written as DNA, the CDR3 is TGCAGCGCTTGGGGCCCTACGCCGGGACAGCCAAGTATTAGCTCCTACGAGCAGTACTTC.

Many counts were recorded for this clonotype. A much larger clone differs from this one at a single base, so this may be a read error. This chain uses TRBV12-3 or TRBV12-4 with TRBJ1-1, with 9 bases lining up with TRBD1. CDR3 size: 18 residues. CDR3 in DNA: TGTGCCATCAGTTTCGGTCCGCCTTGGACAGGGGAGGACACTGAAGCTTTCTTT. Protein: CAISFGPPWTGEDTEAFF.

This clonotype was observed a handful of times. The chain joins TRBV10-2 to TRBJ1-3; a possible D gene is TRBD1 (5 bases). CDR3 length: 14 residues. Trimming removed 8 bases from V and 4 bases from J, with 15 bases in between. Per germline, CDR1 WSHSY and CDR2 SAAADI. DNA for the CDR3: TGCGCCAGCGGGACCTCCTGGGCCGGAAACACCATATATTTT. Translation gives CASGTSWAGNTIYF.

At least ten counts were recorded for this clonotype. One end of the junction is discordant with germline, which a read error may explain. The chain employs TRBV20-1 and TRBJ2-1; 14 nucleotides line up with TRBD2. This CDR3 is 17 amino acids long. CDR1 and CDR2 from the germline V gene are DFQATT and SNEGSKA (reference sequence). The CDR3: CSAGDSRLAGGRNEQFF. CDR3 DNA: TGCAGTGCTGGAGACAGTCGACTAGCGGGGGGGCGCAATGAGCAGTTCTTC.

This clonotype was counted many times. The rearrangement uses TRBV7-2 and TRBJ1-3, with TRBD1 as a possible D gene (6 bases). Germline CDR1 and CDR2: SGHTA and FQGNSA. V lost 5 bases, J lost 0 bases, and 17 bases lay in between. There are 17 residues in the CDR3. In DNA form, the CDR3 reads TGTGCCAGCAGCATCATAACAGGGCACAACTCTGGAAACACCATATATTTT. Translating it yields CASSIITGHNSGNTIYF.

This clonotype was detected a few times. This chain links TRBV2 with TRBJ2-5, with unresolved D. The V end lost 2 bases, the J end lost 5 bases, and 3 bases lay between the germline ends. This CDR3 is built from 11 residues. Per germline, CDR1 SNHLY and CDR2 FYNNEI. The CDR3 DNA reads as TGTGCCAGCAGTGAACATGAGACCCAGTACTTC. It translates to CASSEHETQYF.

This clonotype has at least ten counts. The chain couples TRBV18 to TRBJ2-3, with 14 bases identical to TRBD2. The junction had 4 bases not matched to a gene; V was cut back by 4 bases and J by 4 bases. CDR3 length equals 16 residues. In germline, CDR1 is KGHSH, CDR2 LQKENI. CDR3 nucleotides: TGTGCCAGCTCACTCGGACTAGCGGGAGGAGCAGATACGCAGTATTTT. Protein: CASSLGLAGGADTQYF.